Sequencing of this TCR beta chain was carried out in a study of OX40 agonist ivuxolimab in advanced cancers. The study, taken as a whole, reports: More expanded clones were found, on average, in CD8+ than in CD4+ T cells.

Germline values: CDR1 SGHAT, CDR2 FQNNGV. The CDR3 sequence is 15 residues long. Between the trimmed V and J ends, which lost 3 bases and 2 bases, there was a span of 11 bases. With respect to this clone: The target antigen is unknown.

Repertoires were generated with immunoSEQ multiplex PCR, while TCRdb's copy carries only in-frame clones and drops some. In the table there are about 48,000 clones, around 90% of which are singletons. This clonotype was sampled from an adult with an advanced solid tumor such as melanoma, head and neck, liver or kidney cancer. V and J are TRBV11-2 and TRBJ1-3; D unresolved. Sequencing was performed on CD4+ or CD8+ T cells sorted from blood, taken in a trial of the OX40 agonist ivuxolimab. CDR3 nucleotides: TGTGCCAGCAGCTTTGGGTTCTCCACTGGAAACACCATATATTTT. It codes for CASSFGFSTGNTIYF.